Listed below are T cell receptor beta chains from one sample, sequenced in a study of PD-L1 blockade in urothelial cancer. The table came from immunoSEQ multiplex PCR; TCRdb's copy has only in-frame clones and leaves some out. There are roughly 45,000 clones in the sample; about 83% occur only once, and more than 13% lies in the top ten. The source material was PBMCs, sampled around atezolizumab (anti-PD-L1) treatment. The receptors were sampled from a man aged 55 to 70 with urothelial cancer. The CDR3 runs from the conserved cysteine through the conserved F or W. The D gene is left open where the match is weak. Clone size is shown for a subset of rows, as once, few, many or a class of expanded clone.

d_call	cdr3_length	v_call	j_call	clone_size	cdr3_nt	cdr3_aa
TRBD1	15	TRBV19	TRBJ1-2	NA	TGTGCCAGTAGTGCGACAGGGTGGACTAACTATGGCTACACCTTC	CASSATGWTNYGYTF
NA	16	TRBV6-5	TRBJ1-3	NA	TGTGCCAGCAGTTACTCTGGCAGATTCTCTGGAAACACCATATATTTT	CASSYSGRFSGNTIYF
NA	14	TRBV7-2	TRBJ1-2	NA	TGTGCCAGCAACGGGGGGTCAGAGATGTATGGCTACACCTTC	CASNGGSEMYGYTF
TRBD1	16	TRBV19	TRBJ1-4	NA	TGTGCCAGTAGTCCCCCCGGGACAGGGGCCGATGAAAAACTGTTTTTT	CASSPPGTGADEKLFF
NA	14	TRBV28	TRBJ1-1	once	TGTGCCAGCAGTTCTCCACAGGGAAGAACTGAAGCTTTCTTT	CASSSPQGRTEAFF
TRBD1	13	TRBV6-1	TRBJ1-2	once	TGTGCCAGCGGGGACAGGGGCGCAGGAGGCTACACCTTC	CASGDRGAGGYTF
NA	14	TRBV5-1	TRBJ1-1	NA	TGCGCCAGCACGCGGGGGGGAGAGAACACTGAAGCTTTCTTT	CASTRGGENTEAFF
NA	14	TRBV27	TRBJ2-1	NA	TGTGCCAGCAGTTTTTCCAGATCCTACAATGAGCAGTTCTTC	CASSFSRSYNEQFF
TRBD1	16	TRBV28	TRBJ1-6	NA	TGTGCCAGCACCCGCTCCGGGACAGTCGATAATTCACCCCTCCACTTT	CASTRSGTVDNSPLHF
NA	13	TRBV29-1	TRBJ1-1	NA	TGCAGCGTTGTCGGGTGGGGGGATTTTTCGACTTTCTTT	CSVVGWGDFSTFF
NA	13	TRBV19	TRBJ2-7	NA	TGTGCCAGTAGTTCCCCCGGCTCCTACGAGCAGTACTTC	CASSSPGSYEQYF
TRBD1	14	TRBV2	TRBJ1-2	NA	TGTGCCAGTGCCGGACAGGGTTTCGGCTATGGCTACACCTTC	CASAGQGFGYGYTF
NA	11	TRBV20-1	TRBJ2-7	NA	TGCAGTGCTAGAACAGGCTACGAGCAGTACTTC	CSARTGYEQYF
NA	17	TRBV5-8	TRBJ2-5	NA	TGTGCCAGCAGCTTGGGGTCCGGGAAGCGAAGACAAGAGACCCAGTACTTC	CASSLGSGKRRQETQYF
NA	15	TRBV2	TRBJ2-2	NA	TGTGCCAGCAGGCCCGGGACAAAAGGCACCGGGGAGCTGTTTTTT	CASRPGTKGTGELFF
NA	13	TRBV6-5	TRBJ2-3	NA	TGTGCCAGCAGTAACAGTGGCACAGATACGCAGTATTTT	CASSNSGTDTQYF
NA	15	TRBV6-1	TRBJ1-5	NA	TGTGCCAGCAGGCCGCAGGGTCATAGCAATCAGCCCCAGCATTTT	CASRPQGHSNQPQHF
NA	13	TRBV5-1	TRBJ2-7	NA	TGCGCCAGCAGCTCACAGGGCTCCTACGAGCAGTACTTC	CASSSQGSYEQYF
TRBD2	13	TRBV18	TRBJ2-7	NA	TGTGCCAGCTCCCCGGGGGGGGGCTACGAGCAGTACTTC	CASSPGGGYEQYF
TRBD2	13	TRBV2	TRBJ2-7	NA	TGTGCCAGCAGTGTTAGCAGGGAGGGAGAGCAGTACTTC	CASSVSREGEQYF
NA	13	TRBV28	TRBJ2-7	NA	TGTGCCAGCAGTTTGGACTTAGCCCACGAGCAGTACTTC	CASSLDLAHEQYF
TRBD1	14	TRBV28	TRBJ1-4	few	TGTGCCAGCAGTCCGTGGACAGGGATAGAAAAACTGTTTTTT	CASSPWTGIEKLFF
TRBD1	17	TRBV15	TRBJ2-7	NA	TGTGCCACCAGCAGAGAACTTCCAGGACAGGGAGACTACGAGCAGTACTTC	CATSRELPGQGDYEQYF
TRBD1	14	TRBV19	TRBJ2-3	NA	TGTGCCAGTAGGACAGGGGACTTATCAGATACGCAGTATTTT	CASRTGDLSDTQYF
NA	13	TRBV28	TRBJ2-7	NA	TGTGCCACCTTAGGCAGGGTTAATTACGAGCAGTACTTC	CATLGRVNYEQYF
TRBD1	14	TRBV4-1	TRBJ1-1	NA	TGCGCCAGCAGCCGGGACAGCCTGAACACTGAAGCTTTCTTT	CASSRDSLNTEAFF
NA	16	TRBV7-9	TRBJ1-2	few	TGTGCCAGCAGCTCCGAAGCGGGAAGAGGAGTATATGGCTACACCTTC	CASSSEAGRGVYGYTF
TRBD1	15	TRBV28	TRBJ1-6	few	TGTGCCAGCAGTTTCTCCGGGACAGGGACGTCACCCCTCCACTTT	CASSFSGTGTSPLHF
TRBD1	16	TRBV5-1	TRBJ2-1	NA	TGCGCCAGCAGCTTGCCAGGAGGAGCCCGGGACAGGGAAAGGTTCTTC	CASSLPGGARDRERFF
TRBD1	14	TRBV2	TRBJ2-3	NA	TGTGCCAGCAGAGGGACAGGGGGTTCAGATACGCAGTATTTT	CASRGTGGSDTQYF
TRBD1	16	TRBV11-2	TRBJ2-3	NA	TGTGCCAGCAGCTTCACCACAGGGGGCGGCACAGATACGCAGTATTTT	CASSFTTGGGTDTQYF
NA	15	TRBV16	TRBJ1-4	NA	TGTGCCAGCAGCCAATCTGTGCAGAATAATGAAAAACTGTTTTTT	CASSQSVQNNEKLFF
NA	14	TRBV7-3	TRBJ1-1	NA	TGTGCCAGCAGCTTAATAGGCGGGGGCACTGAAGCTTTCTTT	CASSLIGGGTEAFF
TRBD2	15	TRBV30	TRBJ2-3	few	TGTGCCTGGAGTGTATTAGCGGGGTCGCCGGATACGCAGTATTTT	CAWSVLAGSPDTQYF
NA	16	TRBV4-2	TRBJ1-1	NA	TGTGCCAGCAGCCAGGGGACGGGAGCCTCGAACACTGAAGCTTTCTTT	CASSQGTGASNTEAFF
NA	13	TRBV19	TRBJ1-1	NA	TGTGCCAGTAGACAGGGCTCGAGGACTGAAGCTTTCTTT	CASRQGSRTEAFF
TRBD2	14	TRBV7-9	TRBJ2-1	NA	TGTGCCAGCACTAGCGGGGTCAAGGCCGGTGAGCAGTTCTTC	CASTSGVKAGEQFF
TRBD1	15	TRBV5-1	TRBJ2-7	NA	TGCGCCAGCAGCGTAGGACAGGGAAATCTGTACGAGCAGTACTTC	CASSVGQGNLYEQYF
NA	19	TRBV21-1	TRBJ2-1	NA	TGTGCCAGCACCCCCTACAAGCCGGGGGGGCCAACCAGGTACAATGAGCAGTTCTTC	CASTPYKPGGPTRYNEQFF
TRBD2	12	TRBV4-1	TRBJ2-3	NA	TGCGCCAGCAGTCGTAGCGGGGACACGCAGTATTTT	CASSRSGDTQYF
TRBD1	14	TRBV9	TRBJ2-7	NA	TGTGCCAGCAGCGTCGGGGACAGGGCCGTTGAGCAGTACTTC	CASSVGDRAVEQYF
NA	15	TRBV5-4	TRBJ1-6	NA	TGTGCCAGCAGCCGCTACCGGGACAAGGATTCACCCCTCCACTTT	CASSRYRDKDSPLHF
TRBD1	12	TRBV11-2	TRBJ2-7	NA	TGTGCCAGCAGAAGAACAGGGGACGAGCAGTACTTC	CASRRTGDEQYF
NA	16	TRBV5-6	TRBJ1-1	NA	TGTGCCAGCAGCTTGGTATCTGGGGGCAACCTCGCTGAAGCTTTCTTT	CASSLVSGGNLAEAFF
TRBD2	18	TRBV28	TRBJ2-5	NA	TGTGCCAGCAGTACCGAAGCGGGGGGTCCGGGGGCGCGGGAGACCCAGTACTTC	CASSTEAGGPGARETQYF
NA	13	TRBV10-1	TRBJ2-7	NA	TGCGCCAGCAGCTCGTCGGGGTCCTACGAGCAGTACTTC	CASSSSGSYEQYF
NA	16	TRBV28	TRBJ2-7	NA	TGTGCCAGCAGTTCCCCTCAAGCGGAAAACCACCGAACGCAGTACTTC	CASSSPQAENHRTQYF
TRBD1	16	TRBV11-2	TRBJ2-7	NA	TGTGCCAGCAGCTCATTACAGGGGGCGAACTCCTACGAGCAGTACTTC	CASSSLQGANSYEQYF
NA	14	TRBV2	TRBJ1-1	NA	TGTGCCAGCAGTATCAGGACAGTTAACACTGAAGCTTTCTTT	CASSIRTVNTEAFF
NA	12	TRBV2	TRBJ1-2	few	TGTGCCAGCAGTTCCGAGAACTATGGCTACACCTTC	CASSSENYGYTF
TRBD2	16	TRBV9	TRBJ2-1	NA	TGTGCCAGCAGCGCAATCACTAGCGGGGGGTGGAATGAGCAGTTCTTC	CASSAITSGGWNEQFF
TRBD2	16	TRBV5-4	TRBJ2-3	NA	TGTGCCAGCAGCTTCGAGCGGGGGCGACTCACCGATACGCAGTATTTT	CASSFERGRLTDTQYF
NA	13	TRBV19	TRBJ1-1	NA	TGTGCCAGTAGCCTAACAGGGAGAACTGAAGCTTTCTTT	CASSLTGRTEAFF
NA	12	TRBV29-1	TRBJ1-4	NA	TGCAGCGTTGGGGGAGGTAATGAAAAACTGTTTTTT	CSVGGGNEKLFF
NA	14	TRBV7-2	TRBJ2-1	NA	TGTGCCAGCAGCCCGCAAGAGGGCCACAATGAGCAGTTCTTC	CASSPQEGHNEQFF
NA	14	TRBV19	TRBJ1-5	NA	TGTGCCAGTTGCAATCAGCAGGGGAATCAGCCCCAGCATTTT	CASCNQQGNQPQHF